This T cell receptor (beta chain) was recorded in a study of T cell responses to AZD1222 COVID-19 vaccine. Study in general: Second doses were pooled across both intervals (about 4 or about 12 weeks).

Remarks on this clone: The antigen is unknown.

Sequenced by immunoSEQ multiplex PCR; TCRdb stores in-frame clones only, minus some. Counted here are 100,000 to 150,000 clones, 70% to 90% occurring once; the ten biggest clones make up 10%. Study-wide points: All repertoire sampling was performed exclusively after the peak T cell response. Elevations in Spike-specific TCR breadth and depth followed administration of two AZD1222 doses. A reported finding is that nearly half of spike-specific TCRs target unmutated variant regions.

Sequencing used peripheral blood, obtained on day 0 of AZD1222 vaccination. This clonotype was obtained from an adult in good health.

In DNA form, the CDR3 reads TGTGCCAGCAGTTCCTCTGGACAGAACCGAGGCTACACCTTC. Translating gives CASSSSGQNRGYTF. The chain couples TRBV27 to TRBJ1-2; D possibly corresponds to TRBD1 (6 bases). V was trimmed by 4 bases and J by 8 bases, leaving 17 bases between them. This CDR3 has 14 amino acids. Germline V gene sequence: CDR1 MNHEY, CDR2 SMNVEV (reference sequence).